Presented here are 27 T cell receptor beta chains from one specimen sequenced in a study of T cells in Graves' hyperthyroidism and ophthalmopathy. RNA transcripts served as the template for amplifying TCR beta CDR3 regions. In the first-round RT-PCR of the TCR CDR3, the HTBI primer set was used. TCRdb re-called the multiplex PCR reads through MiXCR, storing one row per CDR3 protein. This table has 460,000 or so distinct CDR3 sequences, about an eighth appearing once. Sequences were obtained from blood. These receptors came from a young woman with Graves' hyperthyroidism.

The chain links TRBV5-1 to TRBJ1-2; the D gene is possibly TRBD1 (6 bases). Germline CDR1 and CDR2: SGHRS and YFSETQ. V lost 0 bases to trimming and J lost 6 bases, with 18 bases between them. The CDR3 has 16 residues. The CDR3 loop reads CASSLARNRVADGYTF. The CDR3 DNA reads as TGCGCCAGCAGCTTGGCGAGAAACAGGGTCGCGGATGGCTACACCTTC.

This clonotype was counted ten times or more. The chain links TRBV10-3 to TRBJ1-3, with D maybe TRBD1 (6 bases). The CDR3 totals 13 residues. V lost 9 bases, J lost 0 bases, and 9 bases lay in between. Looked up from germline, CDR1 is ENHRY and CDR2 is SYGVKD. The CDR3 sequence: CAIRGDSGNTIYF. The DNA for the CDR3 is TGTGCCATAAGGGGGGACTCTGGAAACACCATATATTTT.

In its sample, this clonotype was seen a few times. The V and J genes are TRBV9 and TRBJ2-4, with TRBD2 matching 9 bases. V shed 3 bases, J shed 11 bases, and the junction held 6 bases outside the gene matches. Germline values: CDR1 SGDLS, CDR2 YYNGEE. The CDR3 length is 13 residues. The CDR3 coding sequence is TGTGCCAGCAGCGGACCGGGACTAGCTTTTCAGTACTTC. Translating gives CASSGPGLAFQYF.

The chain recombines TRBV24-1 with TRBJ2-1, with 14 bases that match TRBD2. Trimming took 5 bases from V and 8 from J; bases not matched to a gene: 7. The CDR3 sequence is 16 residues long. Germline lookup yields CDR1 KGHDR and CDR2 SFDVKD. CDR3 in amino acids: CATSVEGLAGVYEQFF. In nucleotides, the CDR3 is TGTGCCACCAGTGTCGAGGGACTAGCGGGAGTCTATGAGCAGTTCTTC.

This clonotype has a count of ten or more. CDR3 nucleotide sequence: TGTGCCGGGACAGCGAGCTCCTACAATGAGCAGTTCTTC. Protein sequence: CAGTASSYNEQFF. V is TRBV30 and J is TRBJ2-1; 7 nucleotides align to TRBD1. The CDR3 covers 13 residues. Losses at the gene ends were 8 bases for V and 0 bases for J; bases not matched to a gene: 4. Looked up from germline, CDR1 is GTSNPN and CDR2 is SVGIG (reference sequence).

There are a few counts of this clonotype. The V and J genes are TRBV12-3 or TRBV12-4 and TRBJ1-4; 7 positions agree with TRBD1. V shed 6 bases and J 5 bases; nucleotides not matched to a gene: 6. CDR3 length: 14 amino acids. The CDR3 DNA is TGTGCCAGCAGCTCCGACAGGGTCAATGAAAAACTGTTTTTT. This codes for CASSSDRVNEKLFF.

This clonotype was picked up many times. The genes are TRBV27 and TRBJ1-2, with 8 bases that match TRBD1. The J segment lost 1 base and the V segment lost 4 bases, leaving 2 bases of the junction unmatched. This CDR3 region has 14 residues. Looked up from germline, CDR1 is MNHEY and CDR2 is SMNVEV (reference sequence). CDR3 coding DNA: TGTGCCAGCAGTTACAGGGGGGGTAACTATGGCTACACCTTC. Amino acids: CASSYRGGNYGYTF.

The gene calls are TRBV6-2 or TRBV6-3 and TRBJ2-7, with 11 bases matching TRBD2. V was pared by 0 bases and J by 4 bases, with 2 bases of the junction left unmatched. Germline V gene data show CDR1 as MNHEY and CDR2 as SVGEGT. The CDR3 consists of 15 residues. The CDR3 DNA sequence: TGTGCCAGCAGTTACTCCACTAGCGGGAGATACGAGCAGTACTTC. It is translated as CASSYSTSGRYEQYF.

This clonotype was seen ten or more times. The rearrangement uses TRBV12-3 or TRBV12-4 and TRBJ2-7; 8 bases are shared with TRBD1. This CDR3 is 19 amino acids long. With 5 bases clipped from V and 5 bases from J, the junction kept 23 bases outside the gene matches. In DNA, the CDR3 is TGTGCCAGCAGTCCCACTAACCCTCAACAGGGGGGTAAAACCGACGAGCAGTACTTC. Translation gives CASSPTNPQQGGKTDEQYF.

The table lists this clonotype with many counts. The J gene is TRBJ2-7, the V gene TRBV7-2; D remains ambiguous. The CDR3 loop spans 14 amino acids. Trimming took 6 bases from V and 6 from J, leaving 18 bases between them. Germline assignment: CDR1 SGHTA and CDR2 FQGNSA. In DNA form, the CDR3 reads TGTGCCAGCAGTTCTACCCCCTCGATCATCGAGCAGTACTTC. Protein sequence: CASSSTPSIIEQYF.

There are many counts of this clonotype. The CDR3 reads CSARSGGSAYNEQFF. In DNA, the CDR3 is TGCAGTGCTAGAAGTGGGGGGAGTGCCTACAATGAGCAGTTCTTC. The chain has TRBV20-1 and TRBJ2-1, with D possibly TRBD2 on 6 matching bases. Germline loops: CDR1 DFQATT, CDR2 SNEGSKA (reference sequence). The CDR3 is 15 residues long. Trimming shortened V by 2 bases and J by 2 bases, and 13 bases separated the two germline ends.

As DNA, the CDR3 is TGCGCCAGCAGCTTGGATCCCATACTAGCGGGGGAAGAGACCCAGTACTTC. This sequence encodes CASSLDPILAGEETQYF. The rearrangement uses TRBV5-1 and TRBJ2-5, with TRBD2 matching 11 bases. The length of the CDR3 is 17 residues. CDR1 and CDR2 from the germline V gene are SGHRS and YFSETQ. V lost 0 bases to trimming and J lost 3 bases; unmatched junction nucleotides: 7.

On this clonotype: A much larger clone lies one base from this, so it may be a read error. CDR3 DNA: TGTGTCAGCTCACCGACTAGCGGAAGCACAGATACGCAGTATTTT. Translated, it gives CVSSPTSGSTDTQYF. V gene TRBV18 combines with J gene TRBJ2-3; TRBD2 matches 9 bases. The V gene's germline CDR1 is KGHSH and CDR2 LQKENI. The CDR3 has 15 amino acids.

This sequence joins TRBV6-4 and TRBJ2-7; no clear D gene. The CDR3 is 12 amino acids. Germline CDR1 and CDR2: MRHNA and SNTAGT. Trimming removed 5 bases at V and 2 bases at J, with 7 bases between. The CDR3 region is CASSWAAYEQYF. The DNA of the CDR3 is TGTGCCAGCAGTTGGGCTGCCTACGAGCAGTACTTC.

This rearrangement joins TRBV5-1 to TRBJ2-1; weak D call: TRBD2 (5 bases). Trimming stripped 7 bases from V and 3 bases from J, with 14 bases between. CDR3 size: 14 residues. Germline V CDR1 and CDR2: SGHRS, YFSETQ. This CDR3 is CASGWRIDYNEQFF. The CDR3 DNA is TGCGCCAGCGGGTGGAGGATTGACTACAATGAGCAGTTCTTC. Supplemented by reference TRBV5-1 and TRBJ2-1, the full variable domain reads KAGVTQTPRYLIKTRGQQVTLSCSPISGHRSVSWYQQTPGQGLQFLFEYFSETQRNKGNFPGRFSGRQFSNSRSEMNVSTLELGDSALYLCASGWRIDYNEQFFGPGTRLTVL.

This clonotype occurred a few times. The gene calls are TRBV5-1 and TRBJ2-1; 7 nucleotides line up with TRBD2. V dropped 3 bases and J dropped 4; count of bases not matched to a gene: 7. Germline-derived CDR1 and CDR2 are SGHRS and YFSETQ. The CDR3 loop spans 15 amino acids. The CDR3 loop is CASSSLAEPYNEQFF. The CDR3 DNA follows: TGCGCCAGCAGCTCGCTAGCGGAACCTTACAATGAGCAGTTCTTC.

The V and J genes are TRBV5-1 and TRBJ2-7; TRBD2 matches 9 bases. Germline V CDR1 and CDR2: SGHRS, YFSETQ. This CDR3 region has 15 residues. The V gene end was trimmed by 0 bases and the J gene end by 5 bases; junction bases not matched to a gene: 6. The CDR3 region has the DNA TGCGCCAGCAGCTTGGCCGCGGGGGGGTTGGACGAGCAGTACGTC. Encoded protein: CASSLAAGGLDEQYV.

This clonotype was recorded many times. V gene TRBV27 combines with J gene TRBJ2-7; 9 nucleotides agree with TRBD1. V shed 2 bases, J shed 1 base, and the junction held 0 bases outside the gene matches. The CDR3 is 14 amino acids. Germline lookup yields CDR1 MNHEY and CDR2 SMNVEV (reference sequence). The CDR3 DNA is TGTGCCAGCAGTTTAGGGACAGGGTCCTACGAGCAGTACTTC. Encoded protein: CASSLGTGSYEQYF.

This clonotype was seen many times. The chain has TRBV30 and TRBJ1-1, with D possibly being TRBD1 (6 bases). The CDR3 length is 12 residues. Trimming took off 4 bases at V and 4 bases at J, with 10 bases between the two ends. Germline CDR1 GTSNPN, CDR2 SVGIG (reference sequence). This CDR3 is CAWMQGFTEAFF. The CDR3, as DNA: TGTGCCTGGATGCAGGGGTTCACTGAAGCTTTCTTT.

The CDR3 region is CASSESGQPGELFF. CDR3 nucleotide sequence: TGTGCCAGCAGCGAATCGGGACAGCCCGGGGAGCTGTTTTTT. This rearrangement joins TRBV9 to TRBJ2-2; TRBD1 aligns across 7 bases. Trimming took 3 bases from V and 6 from J; bases not matched to a gene: 5. Germline V gene lookup returns CDR1 SGDLS and CDR2 YYNGEE. The CDR3 covers 14 residues.

Comment on this clonotype: This may be a read error, as it is one base from a much larger clone. This chain connects TRBV29-1 to TRBJ2-6; TRBD1 is a possible D gene (6 bases). Trimming stripped 3 bases from V and 2 bases from J, with 8 bases between. This CDR3 has 14 residues. CDR1 and CDR2 from the germline V gene are SQVTM and ANQGSEA. This chain's CDR3 is CSVEGAPGANVLTF. CDR3 coding DNA: TGCAGCGTTGAGGGGGCGCCTGGGGCCAACGTCCTGACTTTC.

The table lists this clonotype with many counts. The V and J genes are TRBV11-2 and TRBJ2-1; maybe TRBD2 (5 bases). The germline V gene has CDR1 SGHAT and CDR2 FQNNGV. This CDR3 is 13 amino acids long. Trimming removed 5 bases from V and 8 bases from J, with 13 bases in between. The CDR3 sequence: CASSLEGWDEQFF. The CDR3 DNA sequence: TGTGCCAGCAGCCTCGAGGGTTGGGATGAGCAGTTCTTC.

This clonotype was found many times. V usage is TRBV7-8 and J usage is TRBJ2-7; 8 nucleotides match TRBD2. The junction had 8 bases not matched to a gene; V was cut back by 5 bases and J by 2 bases. The CDR3 spans 15 residues. Germline V lookup: CDR1 SGHVS, CDR2 FQNEAQ. The CDR3 reads CASSPGGGFAYEQYF. The CDR3 DNA is TGTGCCAGCAGCCCCGGGGGGGGTTTTGCCTACGAGCAGTACTTC.

This chain connects TRBV9 to TRBJ1-2; D remains ambiguous. The germline V gene encodes CDR1 SGDLS and CDR2 YYNGEE. Trimming left V 0 bases short and J 7 bases short, with 16 bases between. The CDR3 has 15 residues. The CDR3 DNA reads as TGTGCCAGCAGCGTAGCCGGGGTAGGTGTCGGTGGCTACACCTTC. Translating it yields CASSVAGVGVGGYTF.

Many counts were recorded for this clonotype. The genes are TRBV7-9 and TRBJ2-5; no clear D. This CDR3 is built from 20 residues. V shed 4 bases and J shed 2 bases, with 29 bases lying between them. The V gene's germline CDR1 is SEHNR and CDR2 FQNEAQ (reference sequence). CDR3 bases: TGTGCCAGCAGCTCCCCCTTTATTATTGGGCGGTCGAGTGGACAAGAGACCCAGTACTTC. Residues: CASSSPFIIGRSSGQETQYF.

This clonotype was picked up many times. The chain recombines TRBV2 with TRBJ1-2; D may be TRBD1 (5 bases). This CDR3 is 13 amino acids long. Germline V CDR1 and CDR2: SNHLY, FYNNEI. Trimming took off 7 bases at V and 6 bases at J, with 15 bases between the two ends. In nucleotides, the CDR3 is TGTGCCAGCATGACGACGGGACTCCATGGCTACACCTTC. Translated, it gives CASMTTGLHGYTF.

This clonotype was seen ten or more times. The V gene is TRBV27, the J gene TRBJ2-1, with 7 bases aligning to TRBD1. Germline CDR1 MNHEY, CDR2 SMNVEV (reference sequence). This CDR3 has 15 residues. V lost 3 bases, J lost 2 bases, and 4 bases stayed unmatched. The CDR3 loop is CASSFGTAAYNEQFF. Here the CDR3 DNA reads TGTGCCAGCAGTTTCGGGACAGCGGCCTACAATGAGCAGTTCTTC.